This T cell receptor beta chain was found in a study of cytomegalovirus exposure and HLA in healthy donors. Study-wide findings and caveats: Sequence variants that were highly shared formed a cluster that was likely a sequencing artifact. Altogether, more than 150 TCR beta chains were recorded as cytomegalovirus-associated. Later on, an analysis found that several of the most significant clusters appeared to be linked to common viral pathogens, which included parvovirus B19.

The CDR3 is made up of 17 amino acids. CDR1 SQVTM and CDR2 ANQGSEA come from the germline V gene. Trimming pared 1 base from V and 8 bases from J, leaving 26 bases between. The study ran its PCR with 60 Vbeta and 13 Jbeta primers. Sequenced by immunoSEQ multiplex PCR; TCRdb stores in-frame clones only, minus some. Of about 140,000 clones listed, roughly three quarters are singletons. As regards this clone: Antigen unknown.

Sequencing used PBMCs. This clonotype was obtained from a female donor in good health and CMV-seronegative. The rearrangement joins TRBV29-1 to TRBJ1-2, with a possible D match to TRBD1 (5 bases). The DNA of the CDR3 is TGCAGCGTTGAAGGGGGAGGGGATCGCCACCCCCTCACGGGCTACACCTTC. It specifies CSVEGGGDRHPLTGYTF.